In its sample, the clone carrying this T cell receptor beta chain was seen a few times. The data were taken from a study of beta chain features in type 1 diabetes. Whole-study context: Across all samples, roughly 100,000,000 sorted cells were examined.

All of the isolated RNA was reverse transcribed, so expressed TCRB transcripts were sequenced. This table comes from immunoSEQ multiplex PCR, and its TCRdb copy is limited to in-frame clones, with some not included. The sample has around 44,000 clones, roughly 50% seen once. CD4+ naive, central memory, regulatory and stem cell-like memory subsets were isolated by sorting on CD45RO/CCR7/CD25/CD127/CD95/CD27. The V gene end was trimmed by 3 bases and the J gene end by 3 bases; junction bases not matched to a gene: 5. Germline V gene data show CDR1 as SGHTA and CDR2 as FQGNSA. The CDR3 contains 17 residues.

Specimen: stem cell memory CD4+ T cells from blood. The rearrangement uses TRBV7-2 and TRBJ2-4; 13 bases align to TRBD2. This receptor was obtained from a woman in her twenties or thirties in good health. CDR3: CASSLGLAGNNKNIQYF. CDR3 coding DNA: TGTGCCAGCAGCTTGGGACTAGCGGGAAATAACAAAAACATTCAGTACTTC.